These 28 T cell receptor beta chains came from one sample sequenced in a study of T-cell reconstitution after alpha-beta-depleted transplantation in children. During its preparation, the TCRbeta library received unique molecular identifiers. TCRdb re-derived calls from the PCR reads in MiXCR, one entry per CDR3 protein. Of 450,000 to 700,000 distinct CDR3 sequences in the sample, around 27% are singletons; the top ten hold 36%. This specimen was PBMCs, taken before TCRalphabeta/CD19-depleted stem cell transplant. The receptors were sampled from a boy under three years old with Wiskott-Aldrich syndrome, due to receive a stem cell transplant.

The genes are TRBV19 and TRBJ1-1, with D perhaps matching TRBD1 (5 bases). From germline, CDR1 is LNHDA and CDR2 SQIVND (reference sequence). V was pared by 3 bases and J by 1 base, with 12 bases between. CDR3 length equals 15 residues. The CDR3 coding sequence is TGTGCCAGTAGTATTGAGGGGTTGAAGAACACTGAAGCTTTCTTT. This codes for CASSIEGLKNTEAFF.

This clonotype turned up a few times. The chain is built from TRBV5-1 and TRBJ2-1; TRBD2 matches at 10 bases. The CDR3 is made up of 15 amino acids. Germline V gene data show CDR1 as SGHRS and CDR2 as YFSETQ. The V and J ends lost 4 bases and 6 bases, in that order; junction bases with no gene match: 7. CDR3 sequence reads: CASSRSASGSNEQFF. DNA of the CDR3: TGCGCCAGCAGCCGAAGCGCTAGCGGGAGCAATGAGCAGTTCTTC.

This clonotype was observed a handful of times. The rearrangement uses TRBV15 and TRBJ2-1; the match to TRBD2 covers 9 bases. Looked up from germline, CDR1 is LNHNV and CDR2 is YYDKDF (reference sequence). The CDR3 length is 15 residues. V lost 4 bases, J lost 7 bases, and 8 bases stayed unmatched. CDR3 amino acids: CATSNWLAGTNEQFF. In DNA, the CDR3 is TGTGCCACCAGCAACTGGCTAGCGGGAACGAATGAGCAGTTCTTC.

V is TRBV20-1 and J is TRBJ1-1; no definite D call. The V gene's germline CDR1 is DFQATT and CDR2 SNEGSKA (reference sequence). The ends were cut back, 7 bases at V and 5 bases at J, with 17 bases in the middle. CDR3 length: 13 residues. This chain's CDR3 is CSVFQPRGTEAFF. The CDR3 DNA reads as TGCAGTGTGTTCCAACCAAGAGGGACTGAAGCTTTCTTT.

The chain joins TRBV5-1 to TRBJ2-1; the D gene is possibly TRBD2 (5 bases). The V gene lost 0 bases and the J gene lost 5 bases, with 21 bases spanning the gap. This CDR3 is 18 amino acids long. Per the germline V gene, CDR1 is SGHRS and CDR2 is YFSETQ. The CDR3 region is CASSLVKSSVGNNNEQFF. The CDR3 DNA reads as TGCGCCAGCAGCTTGGTCAAGAGTAGCGTCGGAAATAACAATGAGCAGTTCTTC.

The chain couples TRBV20-1 to TRBJ1-1; D is possibly TRBD1 (5 bases). Trimming removed 4 bases at V and 5 bases at J, with 20 bases between. The germline V gene has CDR1 DFQATT and CDR2 SNEGSKA (reference sequence). The CDR3 contains 15 residues. CDR3 nucleotides: TGCAGTGCTAAGGTTCCGGGGGAGGTAGGGACTGAAGCTTTCTTT. This codes for CSAKVPGEVGTEAFF.

The V and J genes are TRBV20-1 and TRBJ2-5; 13 bases line up with TRBD2. The CDR3 contains 18 residues. V trimming: 1 base; J trimming: 2 bases; junction bases outside the gene matches: 10. Germline V gives CDR1 DFQATT, CDR2 SNEGSKA (reference sequence). CDR3 region: CSARVLGLAGVNQETQYF. DNA of the CDR3: TGCAGTGCTAGAGTTCTCGGACTAGCGGGAGTTAATCAAGAGACCCAGTACTTC.

The chain employs TRBV7-9 and TRBJ2-7; no definite D call. Per the germline V gene, CDR1 is SEHNR and CDR2 is FQNEAQ (reference sequence). The CDR3 covers 14 residues. Trimming left V 1 base short and J 8 bases short, with 15 bases between. CDR3 in DNA: TGTGCCAGCAGCTTAGGGGCACCCGGTGAACAGCAGTACTTC. Amino acid sequence: CASSLGAPGEQQYF.

The chain carries TRBV14 and TRBJ2-1, with 8 bases matching TRBD2. The CDR3 is made up of 16 amino acids. Trimming cost V 4 bases and J 2 bases; bases outside gene matches: 7. CDR1 SGHDN and CDR2 FVKESK come from the germline V gene. CDR3 bases: TGTGCCAGCAGCCGCAAAGTAGCGGGAACCTACAATGAGCAGTTCTTC. This translates into CASSRKVAGTYNEQFF.

This clonotype was picked up many times. The chain employs TRBV12-3 or TRBV12-4 and TRBJ2-3; the match to TRBD2 covers 12 bases. The CDR3 is 14 amino acids. Trimming took 11 bases from V and 1 from J; bases not matched to a gene: 4. CDR3 residues: CAASGRARTDTQYF. Written as DNA, the CDR3 is TGTGCCGCTAGCGGGAGGGCACGCACAGATACGCAGTATTTT.

The rearrangement links TRBV29-1 to TRBJ2-1; either TRBD1 or TRBD2 may fit D (5 bases each). The V gene lost 7 bases and the J gene lost 1 base, with 14 bases spanning the gap. This CDR3 is 14 amino acids long. Germline lookup yields CDR1 SQVTM and CDR2 ANQGSEA. The CDR3 reads CSAGTQPSYNEQFF. In DNA form, the CDR3 reads TGCAGCGCCGGGACGCAGCCTTCCTACAATGAGCAGTTCTTC.

The chain joins TRBV6-1 to TRBJ2-5, with unresolved D. CDR1 is MNHNS and CDR2 is SASEGT in the germline V gene. The CDR3 sequence is 14 residues long. V was trimmed by 4 bases and J by 5 bases, leaving 14 bases between them. CDR3 region: CASSVVFAGETQYF. The CDR3 DNA follows: TGTGCCAGCAGTGTGGTCTTCGCCGGGGAGACCCAGTACTTC.

The table lists this clonotype with a few counts. This sequence joins TRBV5-1 and TRBJ2-7; D is possibly TRBD1 (5 bases). Germline loops: CDR1 SGHRS, CDR2 YFSETQ. The V end was cut by 1 base, the J end by 2 bases, with 10 bases between. The CDR3 has 14 residues. In DNA form, the CDR3 reads TGCGCCAGCAGCTTGCTTCAGGGAACCTACGAGCAGTACTTC. It encodes CASSLLQGTYEQYF.

The rearrangement uses TRBV15 and TRBJ2-1, with D possibly being TRBD1 or TRBD2 (5 bases each). The germline V gene encodes CDR1 LNHNV and CDR2 YYDKDF (reference sequence). Trimming removed 1 base at V and 12 bases at J, with 13 bases between. The CDR3 spans 13 residues. For the CDR3, the DNA is TGTGCCACCAGCAGAGTTCTGGGGGATGGGCAGTTCTTC. As protein: CATSRVLGDGQFF.

The CDR3 coding sequence is TGCGCCAGCAGCTTGGACAGTCTCACAGATACGCAGTATTTT. Protein: CASSLDSLTDTQYF. The V gene is TRBV5-1, the J gene TRBJ2-3; D is undetermined. The V end was cut by 0 bases, the J end by 2 bases, with 7 bases between. The germline V gene has CDR1 SGHRS and CDR2 YFSETQ. The CDR3 has 14 amino acids. Using reference TRBV5-1 and TRBJ2-3 for the parts outside the CDR3, the full variable domain is KAGVTQTPRYLIKTRGQQVTLSCSPISGHRSVSWYQQTPGQGLQFLFEYFSETQRNKGNFPGRFSGRQFSNSRSEMNVSTLELGDSALYLCASSLDSLTDTQYFGPGTRLTVL.

This clonotype appeared a few times. V is TRBV5-1 and J is TRBJ2-7; possible D gene TRBD1, 6 bases. V gave up 0 bases and J gave up 0 bases, with 10 bases separating them. There are 15 residues in the CDR3. The V gene's germline CDR1 is SGHRS and CDR2 YFSETQ. The CDR3 here is CASSLVADSSYEQYF. The CDR3 DNA reads TGCGCCAGCAGCTTGGTGGCGGACAGCTCCTACGAGCAGTACTTC.

The chain joins TRBV5-1 to TRBJ1-1; D unclear. The CDR3 runs 14 residues. From germline, CDR1 is SGHRS and CDR2 YFSETQ. The V gene lost 3 bases and the J gene lost 1 base, with 10 bases spanning the gap. CDR3 nucleotides: TGCGCCAGCAGCTACGGACGGGAGAACACTGAAGCTTTCTTT. It codes for CASSYGRENTEAFF.

This rearrangement joins TRBV19 to TRBJ1-1; unclear D gene. V lost 4 bases and J 3 bases, leaving 15 bases between the germline ends. This CDR3 has 15 residues. Germline V CDR1 and CDR2: LNHDA, SQIVND (reference sequence). The CDR3 sequence is CASSRGWSRDTEAFF. The CDR3, as DNA: TGTGCCAGTAGTAGGGGATGGTCTCGGGACACTGAAGCTTTCTTT.

This clonotype was counted only a few times. The chain has TRBV5-1 and TRBJ2-1, with TRBD2 matching 10 bases. This CDR3 is 16 amino acids long. The ends lost 4 bases at V and 4 bases at J; junction bases unmatched: 8. Germline V lookup: CDR1 SGHRS, CDR2 YFSETQ. CDR3 nucleotide sequence: TGCGCCAGCAGCGAACCCGGGACTAGCGTTTACAATGAGCAGTTCTTC. Translating gives CASSEPGTSVYNEQFF. The whole variable domain, filled in from reference TRBV5-1 and TRBJ2-1, reads KAGVTQTPRYLIKTRGQQVTLSCSPISGHRSVSWYQQTPGQGLQFLFEYFSETQRNKGNFPGRFSGRQFSNSRSEMNVSTLELGDSALYLCASSEPGTSVYNEQFFGPGTRLTVL.

This clonotype was seen a handful of times. The chain recombines TRBV5-5 with TRBJ1-2; D is unclear. The CDR3 totals 13 residues. The V and J ends lost 6 bases and 8 bases respectively, with 17 bases between them. CDR1 is SGHKS and CDR2 is YYEKEE in the germline V gene (reference sequence). The CDR3 DNA sequence: TGTGCCAGCACCCAAAGCGGGTATCAAGGCTACACCTTC. Amino acid sequence: CASTQSGYQGYTF.

The rearrangement uses TRBV7-2 and TRBJ2-7; 7 nucleotides match TRBD2. In germline, CDR1 is SGHTA, CDR2 FQGNSA. The CDR3 spans 17 residues. V was clipped by 1 base and J by 3 bases; unmatched bases: 12. CDR3 sequence reads: CASSLGLAGRPNYEQYF. CDR3 DNA: TGTGCCAGCAGCTTAGGTTTGGCCGGGAGGCCAAACTACGAGCAGTACTTC.

The chain couples TRBV28 to TRBJ2-4, with D possibly being TRBD1 or TRBD2 (5 bases each). V gave up 4 bases and J gave up 0 bases, with 13 bases separating them. Germline lookup yields CDR1 MDHEN and CDR2 SYDVKM. The CDR3 is 16 amino acids. CDR3 region: CASSSPEGLAKNIQYF. The CDR3 bases are TGTGCCAGCAGTTCTCCAGAGGGGCTAGCCAAAAACATTCAGTACTTC.

This clonotype was observed a handful of times. The chain recombines TRBV2 with TRBJ2-2; D remains unclear. The CDR3 has 15 amino acids. V lost 5 bases to trimming and J lost 1 base, with 11 bases between them. Germline CDR1 reads SNHLY; CDR2 reads FYNNEI. In nucleotides, the CDR3 is TGTGCCAGCAGTCTTACCGACAAGAACACCGGGGAGCTGTTTTTT. Protein sequence: CASSLTDKNTGELFF.

A note on this clonotype: Its ends do not fully match the called genes, so a read error is possible. The rearrangement uses TRBV5-1 and TRBJ2-7, with a tentative D call TRBD2 (5 bases). Germline V gives CDR1 SGHRS, CDR2 YFSETQ. CDR3 size: 14 residues. CDR3 in amino acids: CASSLVTGSSEQYF. The CDR3 DNA reads as TGCGCCAGCAGCTTGGTTACGGGATCCTCCGAGCAGTACTTC.

In this sample, this clonotype turned up a few times. The V and J genes are TRBV24-1 and TRBJ2-1; D is undetermined. Germline-derived CDR1 and CDR2 are KGHDR and SFDVKD. The germline V and J ends were trimmed by 7 bases and 5 bases, with 8 bases remaining between them. The CDR3 runs 12 residues. The DNA for the CDR3 is TGTGCCACCAGGGACGGAAACAATGAGCAGTTCTTC. This gives the protein CATRDGNNEQFF.

The gene calls are TRBV10-3 and TRBJ2-5; TRBD2 agrees at 7 bases. Trimming removed 0 bases from V and 2 bases from J; junction bases left unmatched: 9. The CDR3 length is 17 residues. CDR1 is ENHRY, CDR2 SYGVKD, per germline. CDR3 amino acids: CAISESRAGADQETQYF. The CDR3 DNA reads TGTGCCATCAGTGAGTCCCGGGCGGGAGCGGATCAAGAGACCCAGTACTTC.

The genes are TRBV20-1 and TRBJ2-7, with 7 bases aligning to TRBD1. V shed 5 bases, J shed 4 bases, and the junction held 11 bases outside the gene matches. The CDR3 extends over 14 amino acids. In germline, CDR1 is DFQATT, CDR2 SNEGSKA (reference sequence). CDR3 region: CSALRQGSLYEQYF. Here the CDR3 DNA reads TGCAGTGCTCTCCGACAGGGTAGCCTTTACGAGCAGTACTTC.

This clonotype was seen a handful of times. The chain joins TRBV5-1 to TRBJ2-4; 8 bases fit TRBD1. In germline, CDR1 is SGHRS, CDR2 YFSETQ. This CDR3 comprises 17 residues. V lost 0 bases to trimming and J lost 7 bases; unmatched junction nucleotides: 12. The CDR3 region is CASSLVTGGNGRNIQYF. The CDR3 DNA sequence: TGCGCCAGCAGCTTGGTCACAGGGGGAAATGGAAGGAACATTCAGTACTTC.